Presented here are 8 T cell receptor beta chains from one specimen sequenced in a study of blood T cell repertoires in COVID-19. The table came from immunoSEQ multiplex PCR; TCRdb's copy has only in-frame clones and leaves some out. The table lists some 120,000 clones, around 88% of them singletons. Sample: peripheral blood. Every receptor here comes from a woman aged 50 to 60 with active or convalescent COVID-19.

This chain links TRBV7-3 with TRBJ2-2; maybe TRBD2 (5 bases). The V gene's germline CDR1 is SGHTA and CDR2 FQGTGA. The CDR3 runs to 16 residues. V was pared by 2 bases and J by 5 bases, with 15 bases between. The CDR3 coding sequence is TGTGCCAGCAGCTTATTTCACAGCGGAACTACCGGGGAGCTGTTTTTT. It encodes CASSLFHSGTTGELFF.

The chain recombines TRBV6-4 with TRBJ1-5; D is uncertain. V shed 8 bases and J shed 3 bases, with 20 bases lying between them. This CDR3 has 16 amino acids. CDR1 is MRHNA, CDR2 SNTAGT, per germline. The CDR3: CASRVIGGGINQPQHF. DNA for the CDR3: TGTGCCAGCCGGGTTATAGGAGGAGGGATCAATCAGCCCCAGCATTTT.

The chain recombines TRBV28 with TRBJ1-5; D is unresolved. The V and J ends lost 4 bases and 4 bases respectively, with 20 bases between them. This CDR3 contains 17 residues. Germline V gene data show CDR1 as MDHEN and CDR2 as SYDVKM. The CDR3 protein is CASSSGIAPLINQPQHF. For the CDR3, the DNA is TGTGCCAGCAGTTCCGGGATCGCACCACTAATAAATCAGCCCCAGCATTTT. Looking up the rest from reference TRBV28 and TRBJ1-5 gives the full variable domain: DVKVTQSSRYLVKRTGEKVFLECVQDMDHENMFWYRQDPGLGLRLIYFSYDVKMKEKGDIPEGYSVSREKKERFSLILESASTNQTSMYLCASSSGIAPLINQPQHFGDGTRLSIL.

This sequence joins TRBV1 and TRBJ2-5; the table's D call of TRBD2 was not tested on the DNA. TRBV1 is a pseudogene. This CDR3 is built from 15 residues. The CDR3 reads CTSSPPLAPQETQYF. CDR3 DNA: TGCACCAGCAGCCCTCCACTAGCGCCTCAAGAGACCCAGTACTTC.

This chain joins TRBV5-8 and TRBJ2-7; 7 nucleotides match TRBD1. Trimming removed 3 bases from V and 4 bases from J; junction bases left unmatched: 7. The CDR3 has 14 amino acids. Germline V CDR1 and CDR2: SGHTS, YDEGEE. CDR3 residues: CASSYPGTAYEQYF. In DNA form, the CDR3 reads TGTGCCAGCAGCTATCCCGGGACAGCTTACGAGCAGTACTTC.

The J gene is TRBJ1-2, the V gene TRBV28; the D is unclear. CDR3 length: 12 residues. Germline V lookup: CDR1 MDHEN, CDR2 SYDVKM. Trimming stripped 2 bases from V and 8 bases from J, with 9 bases between. The CDR3, as DNA: TGTGCCAGCAGTTTAGTTCGGGTGGGCTACACCTTC. Its protein product is CASSLVRVGYTF.

This clone was observed many times. The CDR3 DNA sequence: TGCGCCAGCAGCCCAACCCTAGCGGGAACCTACGAGCAGTACTTC. Translating gives CASSPTLAGTYEQYF. This chain links TRBV4-1 with TRBJ2-7; 9 nucleotides align to TRBD2. V lost 4 bases, J lost 2 bases, and 6 bases stayed unmatched. This CDR3 has 15 amino acids. The germline V gene encodes CDR1 MGHRA and CDR2 YSYEKL.

The J gene is TRBJ2-5, the V gene TRBV7-2, with D tentatively TRBD2 (7 bases). Germline CDR1 and CDR2: SGHTA and FQGNSA. Deletions cut 7 bases from V and 5 bases from J, with 17 bases between. CDR3 length equals 14 residues. The CDR3 loop reads CASNLLGGVETQYF. CDR3 DNA sequence: TGTGCCAGCAACCTCCTAGGGGGGGTCGAGACCCAGTACTTC.